A single sample gave rise to the 20 T cell receptor beta chains below, sequenced in a study of cytomegalovirus exposure and HLA in healthy donors. Libraries were prepared by immunoSEQ multiplex PCR; TCRdb keeps only in-frame clonotypes and omits some of them. This sample has over 150,000 clones, with roughly 84% found just once. The sequenced material came from PBMCs. These receptors were taken from a human donor in good health.

This clone occurred a few times. The CDR3 DNA reads as TGCGCCAGCAGCTTGGACACCACCTACGAGCAGTACTTC. The encoded protein is CASSLDTTYEQYF. This sequence joins TRBV5-1 and TRBJ2-7; no reliable D call. CDR1 SGHRS and CDR2 YFSETQ come from the germline V gene. Trimming pared 0 bases from V and 2 bases from J, leaving 6 bases between. This CDR3 region has 13 residues.

The rearrangement links TRBV5-1 to TRBJ2-5; 7 bases line up with TRBD2. The junction had 5 bases not matched to a gene; V was cut back by 3 bases and J by 9 bases. Germline CDR1 reads SGHRS; CDR2 reads YFSETQ. CDR3 length: 12 amino acids. The CDR3 region has the DNA TGCGCCAGCAGCTCGCCGGGGGGAGCCCAGTACTTC. Protein sequence: CASSSPGGAQYF.

The chain is built from TRBV19 and TRBJ1-1, with D hard to call. V lost 3 bases to trimming and J lost 0 bases, with 5 bases between them. CDR3 size: 13 residues. Per the germline V gene, CDR1 is LNHDA and CDR2 is SQIVND (reference sequence). CDR3 residues: CASSIGVNTEAFF. As DNA, the CDR3 is TGTGCCAGTAGTATTGGAGTGAACACTGAAGCTTTCTTT.

The chain is built from TRBV7-2 and TRBJ1-2, with 7 bases matching TRBD1. The germline gives CDR1 SGHTA, CDR2 FQGNSA. CDR3 length equals 12 residues. J lost 3 bases, V lost 5 bases, and 0 bases had no gene match. This CDR3 reads CASSTGDYGYTF. In DNA, the CDR3 is TGTGCCAGCAGCACAGGGGACTATGGCTACACCTTC. The full variable domain, rest sourced from reference TRBV7-2 and TRBJ1-2, is GAGVSQSPSNKVTEKGKDVELRCDPISGHTALYWYRQSLGQGLEFLIYFQGNSAPDKSGLPSDRFSAERTGGSVSTLTIQRTQQEDSAVYLCASSTGDYGYTFGSGTRLTVV.

This clone was observed once. The chain joins TRBV2 to TRBJ1-5; D might be TRBD1 (5 bases). Germline V gene sequence: CDR1 SNHLY, CDR2 FYNNEI. The V end lost 8 bases, the J end lost 2 bases, and 16 bases lay between the germline ends. The CDR3 has 15 amino acids. CDR3 DNA sequence: TGTGCCAGCCGAAGACCCAGGGATGGCAATCAGCCCCAGCATTTT. Translation: CASRRPRDGNQPQHF.

This clone appeared a few times. The chain uses TRBV29-1 and TRBJ1-2, with TRBD1 matching 8 bases. The ends lost 4 bases at V and 4 bases at J; junction bases unmatched: 8. From germline, CDR1 is SQVTM and CDR2 ANQGSEA. This CDR3 is 14 amino acids long. The CDR3 reads CSVGQGANGYGYTF. The CDR3 nucleotides are TGCAGCGTTGGCCAGGGGGCGAACGGCTATGGCTACACCTTC.

The chain carries TRBV4-1 and TRBJ2-7; perhaps TRBD2 as D (5 bases). The CDR3 loop spans 15 amino acids. Per the germline V gene, CDR1 is MGHRA and CDR2 is YSYEKL. Trimming left V 4 bases short and J 5 bases short, with 18 bases between. CDR3 residues: CASSLFRNGIDEQYF. CDR3 nucleotide sequence: TGCGCCAGCAGCCTATTCAGAAACGGGATAGACGAGCAGTACTTC.

This chain uses TRBV27 with TRBJ2-7; D call uncertain. Germline V gene data show CDR1 as MNHEY and CDR2 as SMNVEV (reference sequence). Trimming stripped 6 bases from V and 0 bases from J, with 6 bases between. The CDR3 extends over 12 amino acids. The CDR3 reads CASSRNSYEQYF. The DNA of the CDR3 is TGTGCCAGCAGCAGAAACTCCTACGAGCAGTACTTC.

The chain has TRBV5-4 and TRBJ2-1; TRBD2 matches 8 bases. V shed 7 bases, J shed 6 bases, and the junction held 9 bases outside the gene matches. The CDR3 extends over 14 amino acids. Germline values: CDR1 SGHNT, CDR2 YYREEE (reference sequence). CDR3 protein: CASLGGLVINEQFF. The DNA for the CDR3 is TGTGCCAGCCTTGGGGGACTAGTAATCAATGAGCAGTTCTTC.

This chain joins TRBV2 and TRBJ2-7, with 9 bases matching TRBD2. The germline V gene encodes CDR1 SNHLY and CDR2 FYNNEI. This CDR3 spans 11 amino acids. The trim removed 9 bases at V and 5 bases at J, leaving 2 bases unmatched. The CDR3 loop reads CARSGGNEQYF. CDR3 nucleotide sequence: TGTGCCAGGAGCGGGGGGAACGAGCAGTACTTC.

The rearrangement joins TRBV5-1 to TRBJ1-4, with D possibly TRBD1 on 5 matching bases. Germline values: CDR1 SGHRS, CDR2 YFSETQ. Trimming pared 0 bases from V and 8 bases from J, leaving 14 bases between. There are 15 residues in the CDR3. The CDR3 DNA reads as TGCGCCAGCAGCTTGGTTGCAGGGCTTAAAGAAAAACTGTTTTTT. Protein: CASSLVAGLKEKLFF.

CDR3 amino acids: CASKIGTGREKLFF. In nucleotides, the CDR3 is TGCGCCAGCAAGATAGGGACAGGGCGTGAAAAACTGTTTTTT. The chain has TRBV4-1 and TRBJ1-4, with 9 bases identical to TRBD1. This CDR3 region has 14 residues. Germline CDR1 MGHRA, CDR2 YSYEKL. J gave up 7 bases and V 7 bases, and 7 bases lay outside the gene matches.

The genes are TRBV30 and TRBJ1-1; TRBD1 is a possible D gene (6 bases). The CDR3 consists of 12 residues. V shed 5 bases and J shed 3 bases, with 10 bases lying between them. The germline V gene encodes CDR1 GTSNPN and CDR2 SVGIG (reference sequence). The chain's CDR3 is CAWGGADTEAFF. CDR3 nucleotides: TGTGCCTGGGGGGGGGCTGACACTGAAGCTTTCTTT.

The V call is TRBV6-5, the J call TRBJ1-2; TRBD1 might be the D (5 bases). CDR1 MNHEY and CDR2 SVGAGI come from the germline V gene. The V end was cut by 7 bases, the J end by 4 bases, with 13 bases between. The CDR3 is made up of 13 amino acids. The CDR3 loop is CASNMGQGYGYTF. CDR3 sequence (DNA): TGTGCCAGCAATATGGGGCAGGGCTATGGCTACACCTTC.

The V and J genes are TRBV20-1 and TRBJ1-1, with D perhaps TRBD1 (5 bases). Looked up from germline, CDR1 is DFQATT and CDR2 is SNEGSKA (reference sequence). The CDR3 consists of 11 residues. Trimming removed 5 bases from V and 8 bases from J, with 12 bases in between. The CDR3 here is CSAQRTSEAFF. Here the CDR3 DNA reads TGCAGTGCTCAAAGGACATCCGAAGCTTTCTTT.

This chain links TRBV2 with TRBJ2-1; TRBD2 matches at 8 bases. This CDR3 is built from 21 residues. Germline trimming cut 5 bases from V and 5 bases from J; bases unmatched to any gene: 26. The germline gives CDR1 SNHLY, CDR2 FYNNEI. DNA for the CDR3: TGTGCCAGCAGTCCCGCACTAAACTTCCGAGCGGGGGCCCACAATAACAATGAGCAGTTCTTC. Translation: CASSPALNFRAGAHNNNEQFF.

This chain links TRBV2 with TRBJ1-6; tentatively, D is TRBD1 (6 bases). V lost 7 bases and J lost 7, with 17 bases in between. There are 15 residues in the CDR3. The germline CDR1 and CDR2 sequences are SNHLY and FYNNEI. The DNA of the CDR3 is TGTGCCAGCACCGCGGACAGCCAGAAAAATTCACCCCTCCACTTT. Encoded protein: CASTADSQKNSPLHF.

CDR3 residues: CASSLASGVAYEQYF. In DNA form, the CDR3 reads TGCGCCAGCAGCTTGGCCTCAGGGGTCGCCTACGAGCAGTACTTC. V and J are TRBV5-1 and TRBJ2-7; D possibly corresponds to TRBD1 (6 bases). Trimming removed 0 bases at V and 2 bases at J, with 12 bases between. The V gene's germline CDR1 is SGHRS and CDR2 YFSETQ. CDR3 length: 15 amino acids.

The chain has TRBV7-9 and TRBJ2-2; TRBD1 aligns across 9 bases. V gave up 1 base and J gave up 2 bases; unmatched junction bases: 5. Looked up from germline, CDR1 is SEHNR and CDR2 is FQNEAQ (reference sequence). The length of the CDR3 is 17 residues. In nucleotides, the CDR3 is TGTGCCAGCAGCTTAGATCCGGGACAGGGTAACACCGGGGAGCTGTTTTTT. Its translation is CASSLDPGQGNTGELFF.

The chain uses TRBV21-1 and TRBJ2-7; the table assigns TRBD1, which was not confirmed against the DNA. TRBV21-1 is given as a pseudogene. This CDR3 is built from 14 residues. The CDR3 bases are TGTGCCATGGGTAGGGGGACGGCTTCCTACGAGCAGTACTTC. As protein: CAMGRGTASYEQYF.